These 26 T cell receptor beta chains originate from one sample sequenced in a study of blood T cell repertoires in COVID-19. Some clones are missing from TCRdb's copy, which holds only in-frame ones; the method was immunoSEQ multiplex PCR. The table shows about 64,000 clones, with 80% to 90% occurring only once. The sample was peripheral blood. These receptors all stem from a man between 40 and 49 years old with acute or convalescent COVID-19.

This clone is a singleton in its sample. The J gene is TRBJ2-7, the V gene TRBV12-3 or TRBV12-4; no clear D gene. CDR3 size: 13 residues. The ends were cut back, 4 bases at V and 1 base at J, with 8 bases in the middle. This chain's CDR3 is CASSYDTSYEQYF. In DNA form, the CDR3 reads TGTGCCAGCAGTTACGACACTTCCTACGAGCAGTACTTC.

The V gene is TRBV24-1, the J gene TRBJ2-6; TRBD1 might be the D (5 bases). Germline loops: CDR1 KGHDR, CDR2 SFDVKD. There are 17 residues in the CDR3. The V and J ends lost 4 bases and 3 bases respectively, with 15 bases between them. CDR3 protein: CATSDRPRGSGANVLTF. The CDR3 region has the DNA TGTGCCACCAGTGACCGACCAAGGGGAAGTGGGGCCAACGTCCTGACTTTC.

V usage is TRBV11-3 and J usage is TRBJ1-1, with D maybe TRBD1 (5 bases). The CDR3 sequence is 15 residues long. Germline CDR1 is SGHNT and CDR2 is YENEEA. V lost 4 bases and J 3 bases, leaving 15 bases between the germline ends. The CDR3 DNA reads as TGTGCCAGCAGCTCCCCGCGGGGCAGGGACACTGAAGCTTTCTTT. This gives the protein CASSSPRGRDTEAFF.

This sequence joins TRBV9 and TRBJ2-2; TRBD2 matches at 11 bases. Germline V lookup: CDR1 SGDLS, CDR2 YYNGEE. V lost 5 bases, J lost 7 bases, and 13 bases stayed unmatched. CDR3 length equals 17 residues. CDR3 residues: CASSARTSGFRGGELFF. The CDR3 nucleotides read TGTGCCAGCAGTGCCCGGACTAGCGGGTTCCGAGGCGGGGAGCTGTTTTTT. The full variable domain, rest sourced from reference TRBV9 and TRBJ2-2, is DSGVTQTPKHLITATGQRVTLRCSPRSGDLSVYWYQQSLDQGLQFLIQYYNGEERAKGNILERFSAQQFPDLHSELNLSSLELGDSALYFCASSARTSGFRGGELFFGEGSRLTVL.

The chain uses TRBV11-1 and TRBJ2-7; TRBD1 might be the D (6 bases). V lost 5 bases, J lost 3 bases, and 14 bases lay in between. CDR3 size: 14 residues. Germline V CDR1 and CDR2: SGHAT, FQDESV (reference sequence). The CDR3 nucleotides are TGTGCCAGCAGCGTCCAGGGGTCTCACTACGAGCAGTACTTC. As protein: CASSVQGSHYEQYF.

The genes are TRBV4-1 and TRBJ1-6; D perhaps matches TRBD1 (6 bases). V lost 3 bases to trimming and J lost 7 bases, with 10 bases between them. CDR1 is MGHRA, CDR2 YSYEKL, per germline. The CDR3 has 14 residues. CDR3: CASSQRGGNSPLHF. The DNA of the CDR3 is TGCGCCAGCAGCCAGAGGGGGGGGAATTCACCCCTCCACTTT.

This chain links TRBV11-3 with TRBJ2-1, with 8 nucleotides matching TRBD2. The V and J ends lost 1 base and 7 bases, in that order; junction bases with no gene match: 12. This CDR3 contains 17 residues. CDR1 is SGHNT and CDR2 is YENEEA in the germline V gene. The CDR3 region has the DNA TGTGCCAGCAGCTTAGGACGAACGGGACTAGTCGGTAATGAGCAGTTCTTC. Its translation is CASSLGRTGLVGNEQFF.

The V call is TRBV19, the J call TRBJ1-2, with 7 bases identical to TRBD1. The CDR3 contains 13 residues. The germline V gene has CDR1 LNHDA and CDR2 SQIVND (reference sequence). V shed 5 bases and J 5 bases; nucleotides not matched to a gene: 5. The CDR3 DNA sequence: TGTGCCAGTAGTGACAGGGCGGGGTATGGCTACACCTTC. Protein: CASSDRAGYGYTF.

The rearrangement links TRBV24-1 to TRBJ1-5; D perhaps matches TRBD1 (6 bases). The CDR3 covers 14 residues. Looked up from germline, CDR1 is KGHDR and CDR2 is SFDVKD. V dropped 7 bases and J dropped 4 bases, with 13 bases sitting between them. In DNA, the CDR3 is TGTGCCACCAGCTCCAGGGGCTCAAATCAGCCCCAGCATTTT. This encodes CATSSRGSNQPQHF.

This chain links TRBV6-5 with TRBJ1-4; weak D call: TRBD1 (5 bases). Germline lookup yields CDR1 MNHEY and CDR2 SVGAGI. The CDR3 totals 14 residues. The germline V and J ends were trimmed by 6 bases and 8 bases, with 16 bases remaining between them. The DNA of the CDR3 is TGTGCCAGCAGCGCAGGGACTCTGGACGAAAAACTGTTTTTT. This encodes CASSAGTLDEKLFF.

This rearrangement joins TRBV6-1 to TRBJ2-7, with 15 bases that match TRBD2. Trimming removed 4 bases from V and 2 bases from J; junction bases left unmatched: 9. Germline loops: CDR1 MNHNS, CDR2 SASEGT. The CDR3 runs to 18 residues. The CDR3: CASSAPQRTSGGAYEQYF. Here the CDR3 DNA reads TGTGCCAGCAGTGCCCCGCAAAGGACTAGCGGGGGGGCCTACGAGCAGTACTTC.

This clone was seen just once. The chain combines TRBV24-1 with TRBJ1-2, with a tentative D call TRBD1 (6 bases). This CDR3 comprises 15 residues. V shed 4 bases and J shed 3 bases, with 14 bases lying between them. Per germline, CDR1 KGHDR and CDR2 SFDVKD. The CDR3 DNA sequence: TGTGCCACCAGTGACCCCAACAACAGGGACTATGGCTACACCTTC. Its translation: CATSDPNNRDYGYTF.

The chain couples TRBV3-1 (or the pseudogene TRBV3-2) to TRBJ1-1; D is unclear. The CDR3 loop spans 13 amino acids. The V and J ends lost 4 bases and 9 bases respectively, with 15 bases between them. Germline assignment: CDR1 LGHDT and CDR2 YNNKEL (reference sequence). The CDR3 sequence: CASSPGTFGKAFF. CDR3 in DNA: TGTGCCAGCAGCCCCGGAACGTTCGGGAAAGCTTTCTTT.

The rearrangement links TRBV5-6 to TRBJ1-1, with TRBD1 as a possible D gene (6 bases). CDR1 SGHDT and CDR2 YYEEEE come from the germline V gene. The CDR3 loop spans 15 amino acids. The V gene lost 5 bases and the J gene lost 1 base, with 15 bases spanning the gap. The CDR3 region has the DNA TGTGCCAGCAGGGAGGGGGGGCTTGGGAACACTGAAGCTTTCTTT. Its translation: CASREGGLGNTEAFF.

The chain is built from TRBV4-1 and TRBJ1-2; no clear D gene. This CDR3 contains 14 residues. V lost 1 base and J 4 bases, leaving 10 bases between the germline ends. Germline CDR1 reads MGHRA; CDR2 reads YSYEKL. The CDR3 DNA reads TGCGCCAGCAGCCAAGGAAGCTCCGCCTATGGCTACACCTTC. Translated, it gives CASSQGSSAYGYTF.

V is TRBV7-3 and J is TRBJ2-5, with D perhaps matching TRBD2 (6 bases). V was trimmed by 5 bases and J by 1 base, leaving 8 bases between them. The CDR3 is made up of 13 amino acids. Germline assignment: CDR1 SGHTA and CDR2 FQGTGA. CDR3 residues: CASSLGGQETQYF. CDR3 DNA: TGTGCCAGCAGCCTGGGGGGCCAAGAGACCCAGTACTTC.

V gene TRBV6-5 combines with J gene TRBJ1-5, with D tentatively TRBD1 (5 bases). This CDR3 spans 14 amino acids. Trimming stripped 2 bases from V and 1 base from J, with 6 bases between. Germline V lookup: CDR1 MNHEY, CDR2 SVGAGI. The CDR3 sequence is CASSYGASNQPQHF. The CDR3 nucleotides read TGTGCCAGCAGTTACGGGGCCAGCAATCAGCCCCAGCATTTT.

This chain connects TRBV5-4 to TRBJ1-2, with 9 bases that match TRBD1. Per the germline V gene, CDR1 is SGHNT and CDR2 is YYREEE (reference sequence). With 4 bases clipped from V and 7 bases from J, the junction kept 14 bases outside the gene matches. CDR3 length equals 16 residues. This chain's CDR3 is CASSPGGGQGGSGYTF. DNA for the CDR3: TGTGCCAGCAGCCCCGGGGGGGGACAGGGTGGGTCTGGCTACACCTTC.

This clone was seen only a few times. V gene TRBV18 combines with J gene TRBJ1-1, with D perhaps matching TRBD1 (5 bases). Germline CDR1 is KGHSH and CDR2 is LQKENI. V was pared by 4 bases and J by 5 bases, with 17 bases between. The CDR3 is 15 amino acids. CDR3 sequence reads: CASSRLRVGETEAFF. The CDR3 coding sequence is TGTGCCAGCTCACGGCTCAGGGTAGGGGAAACTGAAGCTTTCTTT.

A single count supports this clone. This chain uses TRBV10-3 with TRBJ1-3, with D possibly being TRBD1 (6 bases). The CDR3 spans 15 residues. Germline V gene sequence: CDR1 ENHRY, CDR2 SYGVKD. Trimming cost V 6 bases and J 4 bases, with 16 bases left between them. CDR3 amino acids: CAIRSTGYVGNTIYF. CDR3 coding DNA: TGTGCCATCAGGTCAACAGGGTACGTCGGAAACACCATATATTTT.

Only one count was recorded for this clone. This chain joins TRBV24-1 and TRBJ2-6, with D possibly TRBD2 on 6 matching bases. This CDR3 has 15 amino acids. Germline V lookup: CDR1 KGHDR, CDR2 SFDVKD. V was shortened by 4 bases and J by 2 bases, with 8 bases between the two germline ends. The CDR3 sequence: CATSEGGAGANVLTF. CDR3 DNA sequence: TGTGCCACCAGTGAAGGCGGGGCTGGGGCCAACGTCCTGACTTTC.

CDR3 loop: CASSDFNEQFF. The CDR3 DNA follows: TGTGCCAGCAGCGACTTCAATGAGCAGTTCTTC. V and J are TRBV11-3 and TRBJ2-1; D unresolved. This CDR3 region has 11 residues. CDR1 SGHNT and CDR2 YENEEA come from the germline V gene. The V end was cut by 5 bases, the J end by 6 bases, with 5 bases between.

The V call is TRBV4-2, the J call TRBJ2-2, with D perhaps matching TRBD2 (6 bases). Germline V gene sequence: CDR1 LGHNA, CDR2 YNFKEQ. This CDR3 is built from 17 residues. Trimming cost V 1 base and J 6 bases, with 18 bases left between them. The CDR3 reads CASSQGASHVAAGELFF. The CDR3 DNA is TGTGCCAGCAGCCAAGGAGCTTCCCATGTAGCGGCCGGGGAGCTGTTTTTT.

Note on this clone: This CDR3 is also generated by other DNA sequences in the sample. This chain links TRBV5-1 with TRBJ2-6, with a weak D call TRBD2 (6 bases). V was cut by 0 bases and J by 2 bases, with 6 bases left in between. CDR1 and CDR2 from the germline V gene are SGHRS and YFSETQ. This CDR3 comprises 15 residues. The DNA for the CDR3 is TGCGCCAGCAGCTTGGGCGGGACTGGGGCCAACGTCCTGACTTTC. This translates into CASSLGGTGANVLTF.

The chain joins TRBV27 to TRBJ1-2; weak D call: TRBD1 (6 bases). Trimming cost V 5 bases and J 4 bases, with 11 bases left between them. CDR3 length: 13 amino acids. Germline values: CDR1 MNHEY, CDR2 SMNVEV (reference sequence). The CDR3: CASSRGRGYGYTF. The CDR3 nucleotides are TGTGCCAGCAGTAGGGGCAGGGGCTATGGCTACACCTTC.

V and J are TRBV7-2 and TRBJ2-1; TRBD2 matches 9 bases. The CDR3 contains 15 residues. The J segment lost 3 bases and the V segment lost 4 bases, leaving 4 bases of the junction unmatched. Germline V gene sequence: CDR1 SGHTA, CDR2 FQGNSA. The CDR3 region is CASSSGLAYYNEQFF. DNA for the CDR3: TGTGCCAGCAGCTCGGGACTAGCCTACTACAATGAGCAGTTCTTC. Combining the CDR3 with reference TRBV7-2 and TRBJ2-1 gives the whole variable domain GAGVSQSPSNKVTEKGKDVELRCDPISGHTALYWYRQSLGQGLEFLIYFQGNSAPDKSGLPSDRFSAERTGGSVSTLTIQRTQQEDSAVYLCASSSGLAYYNEQFFGPGTRLTVL.